The source of this T cell receptor (beta chain) is a study of cytomegalovirus exposure and HLA in healthy donors. In germline, CDR1 is MDHEN, CDR2 SYDVKM. Trimming left V 2 bases short and J 7 bases short, with 14 bases between. CDR3 length: 15 residues. Details on this clone: The antigen is unknown.

With 60 Vbeta and 13 Jbeta primers, the PCR was carried out. The method was immunoSEQ multiplex PCR; TCRdb's version includes in-frame clones alone and lacks a portion of them. The table lists approximately 120,000 clones, over 75% of them singletons. General study results and limits: The authors judged a highly shared variant cluster likely a sequencing artifact. For presence/absence analyses, sequencing depth was assumed to be roughly uniform across donors.

This TCR was recovered from a woman between 40 and 50 years old in good health and CMV-seropositive. The sequencing sample was made of PBMCs. The rearrangement joins TRBV28 to TRBJ1-4; D possibly corresponds to TRBD1 (6 bases). The DNA for the CDR3 is TGTGCCAGCAGTTTAAACCCAGGGGCGGGTGAAAAACTGTTTTTT. Protein: CASSLNPGAGEKLFF.